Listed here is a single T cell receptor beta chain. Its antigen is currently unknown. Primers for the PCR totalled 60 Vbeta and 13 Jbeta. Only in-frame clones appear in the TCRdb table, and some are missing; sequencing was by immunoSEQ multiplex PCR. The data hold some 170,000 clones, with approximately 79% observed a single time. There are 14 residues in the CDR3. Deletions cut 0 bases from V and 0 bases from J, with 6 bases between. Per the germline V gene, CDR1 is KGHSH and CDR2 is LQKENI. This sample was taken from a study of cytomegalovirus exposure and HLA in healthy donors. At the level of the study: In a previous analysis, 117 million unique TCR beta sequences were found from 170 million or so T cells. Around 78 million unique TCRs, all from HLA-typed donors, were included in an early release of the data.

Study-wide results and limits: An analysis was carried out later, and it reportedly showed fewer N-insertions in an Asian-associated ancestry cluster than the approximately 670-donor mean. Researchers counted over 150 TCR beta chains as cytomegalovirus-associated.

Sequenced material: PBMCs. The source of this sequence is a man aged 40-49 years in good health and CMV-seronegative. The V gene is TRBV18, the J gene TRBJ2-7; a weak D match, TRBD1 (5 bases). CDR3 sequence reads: CASSPPGPSYEQYF. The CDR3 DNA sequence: TGTGCCAGCTCACCACCGGGGCCCTCCTACGAGCAGTACTTC.